These 17 T cell receptor beta chains share one sample of origin, sequenced in a study of response to subunit inactivated influenza vaccine (dated by TCRdb to the late 2010s). Library preparation employed RT-PCR. The instrument given in TCRdb is Illumina HiSeq 2500. TCRdb reprocessed the public reads (quality trimming at Q25 with fastp, clone calling with MiXCR) and kept in-frame beta chains. Rows merge per CDR3 protein into single entries with the most common DNA and genes. The sample records about 800,000 distinct CDR3 sequences, 21% of which are singletons. Together, the top ten hold 10% of the sample. Specimen: PBMCs from blood, collected more than 4 days after vaccination. Every receptor here comes from a man aged 50 to 60 who received an inactivated influenza vaccine. Donor details come from another sample of the same person, matched by shared clones.

The genes are TRBV5-1 and TRBJ1-5; possible D gene TRBD1, 6 bases. The CDR3 loop spans 14 amino acids. V was trimmed by 4 bases and J by 4 bases, leaving 12 bases between them. The germline V gene encodes CDR1 SGHRS and CDR2 YFSETQ. Written as DNA, the CDR3 is TGCGCCAGCAGCCCGGGACACCAGAATCAGCCCCAGCATTTT. Encoded protein: CASSPGHQNQPQHF. The full variable domain, completed using reference TRBV5-1 and TRBJ1-5, is KAGVTQTPRYLIKTRGQQVTLSCSPISGHRSVSWYQQTPGQGLQFLFEYFSETQRNKGNFPGRFSGRQFSNSRSEMNVSTLELGDSALYLCASSPGHQNQPQHFGDGTRLSIL.

The chain employs TRBV20-1 and TRBJ1-5; weak D call: TRBD1 (6 bases). Between the trimmed V and J ends, which lost 1 base and 4 bases, there was a span of 8 bases. Germline CDR1 reads DFQATT; CDR2 reads SNEGSKA (reference sequence). CDR3 length: 13 amino acids. CDR3 protein: CSARVDRNQPQHF. Here the CDR3 DNA reads TGCAGTGCTAGAGTGGACAGAAATCAGCCCCAGCATTTT.

The chain links TRBV20-1 to TRBJ2-7, with TRBD2 matching 10 bases. Looked up from germline, CDR1 is DFQATT and CDR2 is SNEGSKA (reference sequence). The CDR3 loop spans 15 amino acids. Unmatched junction bases numbered 15, after V lost 6 bases and J lost 7 bases. As DNA, the CDR3 is TGCAGTGCCCCCAACGGAGGGACTAGCGTGAGAGAGCAGTACTTC. Translation gives CSAPNGGTSVREQYF.

This clonotype was detected a few times. V gene TRBV10-3 combines with J gene TRBJ2-5, with D uncertain. CDR3 size: 14 residues. The germline V gene encodes CDR1 ENHRY and CDR2 SYGVKD. Trimming took off 3 bases at V and 4 bases at J, with 12 bases between the two ends. The CDR3 here is CAISDSARSETQYF. The CDR3 nucleotides are TGTGCCATCAGTGATTCCGCTAGGTCAGAGACCCAGTACTTC.

Only a few counts were recorded for this clonotype. This sequence joins TRBV15 and TRBJ2-1, with D unclear. Trimming removed 3 bases at V and 5 bases at J, with 11 bases between. The CDR3 runs to 14 residues. Germline CDR1 and CDR2: LNHNV and YYDKDF (reference sequence). As DNA, the CDR3 is TGTGCCACCAGCAGTGGACGGACGAACAATGAGCAGTTCTTC. It encodes CATSSGRTNNEQFF.

CDR3 coding DNA: TGTGCCAGCAGTTTATTGACAGGGGGCCGCACAGATACGCAGTATTTT. This codes for CASSLLTGGRTDTQYF. V is TRBV28 and J is TRBJ2-3; TRBD1 aligns across 10 bases. The CDR3 is made up of 16 amino acids. Germline V gene sequence: CDR1 MDHEN, CDR2 SYDVKM. The V and J ends lost 1 base and 1 base, in that order; junction bases with no gene match: 2.

V and J are TRBV20-1 and TRBJ1-2, with no clear D. Trimming pared 4 bases from V and 4 bases from J, leaving 16 bases between. Germline V gene lookup returns CDR1 DFQATT and CDR2 SNEGSKA (reference sequence). This CDR3 has 14 residues. This CDR3 reads CSATDGSWGYGYTF. As DNA, the CDR3 is TGCAGTGCTACAGACGGCTCGTGGGGCTATGGCTACACCTTC.

In this sample, this clonotype turned up a few times. The chain is built from TRBV4-3 and TRBJ2-3; no firm D call. Germline V gene lookup returns CDR1 LGHNA and CDR2 YSLEER. Trimming removed 4 bases from V and 6 bases from J, with 17 bases in between. The CDR3 length is 15 residues. CDR3 in amino acids: CASSPRPAHGDTQYF. DNA for the CDR3: TGCGCCAGCAGCCCCCGACCTGCCCATGGGGATACGCAGTATTTT.

The chain employs TRBV28 and TRBJ1-1; possibly TRBD1 for D (5 bases). CDR3 length equals 12 residues. Between the trimmed V and J ends, which lost 5 bases and 11 bases, there was a span of 15 bases. Germline CDR1 is MDHEN and CDR2 is SYDVKM. As DNA, the CDR3 is TGTGCCAGCAGTGCAACCGGGACTTGGGCTTTCTTT. It is translated as CASSATGTWAFF.

The chain joins TRBV7-9 to TRBJ2-7; D call uncertain. Germline loops: CDR1 SEHNR, CDR2 FQNEAQ (reference sequence). V lost 5 bases and J lost 2, with 7 bases in between. The CDR3 spans 12 residues. This CDR3 reads CASSQETYEQYF. DNA of the CDR3: TGTGCCAGCAGCCAAGAGACCTACGAGCAGTACTTC.

V is TRBV12-3 or TRBV12-4 and J is TRBJ2-3; D might be TRBD2 (5 bases). The CDR3 spans 14 residues. Trimming shortened V by 7 bases and J by 6 bases, and 17 bases separated the two germline ends. The CDR3 DNA is TGTGCCAGCACCACGGGCCAAGCGGTGGATACGCAGTATTTT. It translates to CASTTGQAVDTQYF.

J is TRBJ2-7 and V is TRBV20-1; D remains ambiguous. Trimming took off 4 bases at V and 4 bases at J, with 8 bases between the two ends. This CDR3 contains 11 residues. The germline gives CDR1 DFQATT, CDR2 SNEGSKA (reference sequence). CDR3 DNA sequence: TGCAGTGCTACCCCATCTTACGAGCAGTACTTC. The encoded protein is CSATPSYEQYF.

The chain links TRBV3-1 to TRBJ2-1, with 8 bases lining up with TRBD2. The CDR3 extends over 19 amino acids. The junction had 10 bases not matched to a gene; V was cut back by 0 bases and J by 0 bases. From germline, CDR1 is LGHDT and CDR2 YNNKEL (reference sequence). This CDR3 reads CASSQETTGGGSSYNEQFF. CDR3 sequence (DNA): TGTGCCAGCAGCCAAGAGACAACCGGGGGGGGGAGCTCCTACAATGAGCAGTTCTTC.

The gene calls are TRBV4-2 and TRBJ2-3, with 7 bases matching TRBD2. In germline, CDR1 is LGHNA, CDR2 YNFKEQ. The CDR3 is 18 amino acids. Losses at the gene ends were 1 base for V and 1 base for J; bases not matched to a gene: 11. CDR3 sequence (DNA): TGTGCCAGCAGCCAAGTTCTGGGCAGCGGGGACCGCACAGATACGCAGTATTTT. This encodes CASSQVLGSGDRTDTQYF.

This clonotype was seen at least ten times. The CDR3 DNA follows: TGTGCCAGCAGTGACCTGATGGGACAGGGAGCTGAGCAGTTCTTC. Encoded protein: CASSDLMGQGAEQFF. The gene calls are TRBV3-1 and TRBJ2-1; 9 bases map to TRBD1. Trimming removed 6 bases from V and 9 bases from J; junction bases left unmatched: 12. The germline CDR1 and CDR2 sequences are LGHDT and YNNKEL (reference sequence). This CDR3 has 15 residues.

The genes are TRBV19 and TRBJ2-2; 10 nucleotides match TRBD1. The CDR3 sequence is 14 residues long. V dropped 7 bases and J dropped 6; count of bases not matched to a gene: 5. Germline-derived CDR1 and CDR2 are LNHDA and SQIVND (reference sequence). CDR3 sequence reads: CASIDRGRAGELFF. The CDR3 bases are TGTGCCAGTATCGACAGGGGGCGAGCCGGGGAGCTGTTTTTT.

The chain combines TRBV12-3 or TRBV12-4 with TRBJ2-3; no firm D call. The CDR3 is 15 amino acids. V was cut by 2 bases and J by 2 bases, with 11 bases left in between. The CDR3: CASSLSVQYTDTQYF. The CDR3 DNA reads as TGTGCCAGCAGTTTATCAGTACAGTACACAGATACGCAGTATTTT.